These 27 T cell receptor beta chains were all obtained from the same sample, sequenced in a study of T cell responses to AZD1222 COVID-19 vaccine. Generated by immunoSEQ multiplex PCR, the TCRdb table keeps only in-frame clones and is missing some. The sample consists of 100,000 to 150,000 clones, more than 70% of them appearing once. Specimen: peripheral blood, collected on day 0 of AZD1222 vaccination. All receptors come from an adult in good health.

V gene TRBV7-8 combines with J gene TRBJ2-4; D is possibly TRBD1 or TRBD2 (5 bases each). The CDR3 covers 18 residues. The V end was cut by 5 bases, the J end by 1 base, with 21 bases between. Germline assignment: CDR1 SGHVS and CDR2 FQNEAQ. CDR3 sequence reads: CASSVPGVGLSAKNIQYF. In DNA form, the CDR3 reads TGTGCCAGCAGCGTTCCCGGGGTGGGGCTGAGTGCCAAAAACATTCAGTACTTC.

V is TRBV9 and J is TRBJ2-3; D uncertain. V was pared by 7 bases and J by 5 bases, with 11 bases between. Germline lookup yields CDR1 SGDLS and CDR2 YYNGEE. This CDR3 spans 12 amino acids. The CDR3 DNA is TGTGCCAGCGGCAGAACGGGAGATACGCAGTATTTT. The encoded protein is CASGRTGDTQYF. The whole variable domain, filled in from reference TRBV9 and TRBJ2-3, reads DSGVTQTPKHLITATGQRVTLRCSPRSGDLSVYWYQQSLDQGLQFLIQYYNGEERAKGNILERFSAQQFPDLHSELNLSSLELGDSALYFCASGRTGDTQYFGPGTRLTVL.

This clone was seen only once. The CDR3 region is CASSALGGLTDTQYF. The CDR3 DNA sequence: TGTGCCAGCAGCGCCCTCGGGGGCCTCACAGATACGCAGTATTTT. The genes are TRBV7-8 and TRBJ2-3; D is tentatively TRBD1 or TRBD2 (6 bases each). Per germline, CDR1 SGHVS and CDR2 FQNEAQ. V was trimmed by 5 bases and J by 2 bases, leaving 14 bases between them. There are 15 residues in the CDR3. Full variable domain (outside the CDR3, taken from reference TRBV7-8 and TRBJ2-3): GAGVSQSPRYKVAKRGQDVALRCDPISGHVSLFWYQQALGQGPEFLTYFQNEAQLDKSGLPSDRFFAERPEGSVSTLKIQRTQQEDSAVYLCASSALGGLTDTQYFGPGTRLTVL.

This rearrangement joins TRBV5-1 to TRBJ1-4; D not certain. The CDR3 is 13 residues long. Germline V CDR1 and CDR2: SGHRS, YFSETQ. V was clipped by 4 bases and J by 5 bases, with 9 bases between them. This CDR3 reads CASSNGLNEKLFF. The CDR3 nucleotides read TGCGCCAGCAGCAATGGCCTCAATGAAAAACTGTTTTTT.

The rearrangement uses TRBV18 and TRBJ1-1, with D possibly TRBD1 on 6 matching bases. Germline assignment: CDR1 KGHSH and CDR2 LQKENI. V was trimmed by 2 bases and J by 5 bases, leaving 12 bases between them. There are 14 residues in the CDR3. The CDR3 bases are TGTGCCAGCTCACCAGGGGGCTGGGGGACTGAAGCTTTCTTT. Its protein is CASSPGGWGTEAFF.

The rearrangement uses TRBV18 and TRBJ2-5; D is undetermined. With 1 base removed from V and 2 bases from J, the gap between germline ends came to 5 bases. CDR3 length: 13 residues. Looked up from germline, CDR1 is KGHSH and CDR2 is LQKENI. The CDR3: CASSPLQQETQYF. The CDR3 coding sequence is TGTGCCAGCTCACCACTTCAGCAAGAGACCCAGTACTTC.

The chain recombines TRBV28 with TRBJ2-5; D not certain. V lost 5 bases and J lost 5, with 18 bases in between. This CDR3 spans 15 amino acids. The germline gives CDR1 MDHEN, CDR2 SYDVKM. The CDR3 DNA reads TGTGCCAGCAGTACACAAACCGAAGGCAGGGAGACCCAGTACTTC. As protein: CASSTQTEGRETQYF.

V usage is TRBV7-9 and J usage is TRBJ2-5; TRBD2 matches at 8 bases. There are 15 residues in the CDR3. V lost 1 base and J lost 5; bases outside the gene matches: 6. Germline V gene data show CDR1 as SEHNR and CDR2 as FQNEAQ (reference sequence). In DNA, the CDR3 is TGTGCCAGCAGCTTAGATGTTAGCGGGGTTGAGACCCAGTACTTC. Its translation: CASSLDVSGVETQYF.

In its sample, this clone was seen a few times. The chain has TRBV6-4 and TRBJ2-7; a weak D match, TRBD2 (6 bases). Germline CDR1 MRHNA, CDR2 SNTAGT. This CDR3 spans 13 amino acids. Trimming stripped 4 bases from V and 6 bases from J, with 13 bases between. CDR3 coding DNA: TGTGCCAGCAGTGTTTTGGAGGGCGGCGAGCAGTACTTC. This translates into CASSVLEGGEQYF.

The sample holds a few counts of this clone. The V call is TRBV3-1 (or the pseudogene TRBV3-2), the J call TRBJ2-7; no reliable D call. V lost 1 base and J 5 bases, leaving 6 bases between the germline ends. CDR1 and CDR2 from the germline V gene are LGHDT and YNNKEL (reference sequence). This CDR3 spans 12 amino acids. The CDR3 reads CASSQVTDEQYF. The CDR3 DNA reads as TGTGCCAGCAGCCAAGTGACTGACGAGCAGTACTTC.

This chain joins TRBV7-9 and TRBJ1-2; D call uncertain. Germline V gene lookup returns CDR1 SEHNR and CDR2 FQNEAQ (reference sequence). The CDR3 contains 14 residues. V was cut by 4 bases and J by 4 bases, with 13 bases left in between. The CDR3 here is CASSSSRTRYGYTF. DNA for the CDR3: TGTGCCAGCAGCTCATCCCGTACCCGCTATGGCTACACCTTC. The variable domain in full, with the rest retrieved from reference TRBV7-9 and TRBJ1-2, is DTGVSQNPRHKITKRGQNVTFRCDPISEHNRLYWYRQTLGQGPEFLTYFQNEAQLEKSRLLSDRFSAERPKGSFSTLEIQRTEQGDSAMYLCASSSSRTRYGYTFGSGTRLTVV.

The gene calls are TRBV28 and TRBJ2-7, with TRBD1 matching over 7 bases. The CDR3 runs to 12 residues. V gave up 5 bases and J gave up 3 bases; unmatched junction bases: 1. Germline values: CDR1 MDHEN, CDR2 SYDVKM. The CDR3: CASSRGLYEQYF. CDR3 nucleotides: TGTGCCAGCAGTAGGGGGCTCTACGAGCAGTACTTC.

This clone was seen a few times. This CDR3 reads CASSQPLGALNEQYF. The CDR3 bases are TGTGCCAGCAGTCAACCCCTAGGGGCCCTCAACGAGCAGTACTTC. The V call is TRBV28, the J call TRBJ2-7; possible D gene TRBD1, 5 bases. This CDR3 region has 15 residues. Germline V gene sequence: CDR1 MDHEN, CDR2 SYDVKM. Trimming took off 5 bases at V and 5 bases at J, with 19 bases between the two ends.

The J gene is TRBJ1-2, the V gene TRBV6-4; a possible D gene is TRBD1 (6 bases). Germline V gene data show CDR1 as MRHNA and CDR2 as SNTAGT. Trimming removed 0 bases from V and 8 bases from J, with 19 bases in between. The CDR3 is 16 residues long. CDR3 in DNA: TGTGCCAGCAGTGACTCGGGACACCCAGCCCTCAAGGGCTACACCTTC. Protein product: CASSDSGHPALKGYTF.

The rearrangement uses TRBV5-1 and TRBJ2-7, with a tentative D call TRBD1 (6 bases). Trimming took off 3 bases at V and 6 bases at J, with 19 bases between the two ends. The CDR3 contains 15 residues. From germline, CDR1 is SGHRS and CDR2 YFSETQ. Written as DNA, the CDR3 is TGCGCCAGCAGCTCCTCAGGGGCTGGGGAACTCGAGCAGTACTTC. This gives the protein CASSSSGAGELEQYF.

The V gene is TRBV7-8, the J gene TRBJ1-3; 12 nucleotides match TRBD1. Germline V lookup: CDR1 SGHVS, CDR2 FQNEAQ. V was clipped by 10 bases and J by 4 bases; unmatched bases: 11. The CDR3 is made up of 16 amino acids. The CDR3 nucleotides read TGTGCCACCGGAGGGGGACAGGGGGCATCGGGAAACACCATATATTTT. Translated: CATGGGQGASGNTIYF.

The chain uses TRBV12-3 or TRBV12-4 and TRBJ1-2; no clear D gene. V dropped 6 bases and J dropped 8 bases, with 10 bases sitting between them. This CDR3 has 11 amino acids. This CDR3 reads CASSKTGGYTF. The DNA for the CDR3 is TGTGCCAGCAGCAAAACTGGGGGCTACACCTTC.

J is TRBJ2-7 and V is TRBV5-1; 14 bases agree with TRBD2. V shed 4 bases, J shed 4 bases, and the junction held 7 bases outside the gene matches. Germline values: CDR1 SGHRS, CDR2 YFSETQ. The CDR3 has 16 amino acids. The chain's CDR3 is CASSKTSGGAFYEQYF. DNA for the CDR3: TGCGCCAGCAGCAAGACTAGCGGGGGGGCTTTTTACGAGCAGTACTTC.

This chain joins TRBV28 and TRBJ1-4; D is ambiguous. The germline V gene encodes CDR1 MDHEN and CDR2 SYDVKM. Trimming removed 7 bases from V and 10 bases from J, with 13 bases in between. The CDR3 spans 12 residues. The CDR3 region has the DNA TGTGCCAGCAACCCACCGCAAGGAAAACTGTTTTTT. Translation: CASNPPQGKLFF.

This clone was counted a few times. This chain joins TRBV2 and TRBJ1-2; D gene ambiguous. The CDR3 extends over 14 amino acids. The germline V and J ends were trimmed by 6 bases and 4 bases, with 15 bases remaining between them. Germline-derived CDR1 and CDR2 are SNHLY and FYNNEI. DNA for the CDR3: TGTGCCAGCAGCGAGGGCTCCCCTCCCTATGGCTACACCTTC. Amino acids: CASSEGSPPYGYTF.

Note on this clone: One junction end does not reproduce the germline sequence, and a read error may be involved. The gene calls are TRBV28 and TRBJ2-1; no firm D call. CDR1 is MDHEN, CDR2 SYDVKM, per germline. The CDR3 covers 14 residues. The DNA of the CDR3 is TGTGCCAGCGGTTTGGCAGTTGCCTACAATGAGCAGTTCTTC. This translates into CASGLAVAYNEQFF.

This rearrangement joins TRBV9 to TRBJ2-5, with 11 bases identical to TRBD2. The CDR3 is 15 residues long. V was pared by 3 bases and J by 5 bases, with 6 bases of the junction left unmatched. Germline assignment: CDR1 SGDLS and CDR2 YYNGEE. CDR3 loop: CASSESLAGGETQYF. In DNA form, the CDR3 reads TGTGCCAGCAGCGAGAGCCTAGCGGGAGGTGAGACCCAGTACTTC.

The chain joins TRBV7-9 to TRBJ1-5; 7 bases agree with TRBD1. V shed 8 bases and J 0 bases; nucleotides not matched to a gene: 13. The CDR3 has 17 residues. The germline gives CDR1 SEHNR, CDR2 FQNEAQ (reference sequence). The CDR3 DNA reads as TGTGCCAGCGGATCGGGACAGTGGGACAATAGCAATCAGCCCCAGCATTTT. Its translation is CASGSGQWDNSNQPQHF.

This sequence joins TRBV7-8 and TRBJ1-2; D might be TRBD1 (5 bases). Germline values: CDR1 SGHVS, CDR2 FQNEAQ. This CDR3 comprises 14 residues. V shed 2 bases and J shed 5 bases, with 12 bases lying between them. The CDR3 loop reads CASSLKDSLYGYTF. CDR3 sequence (DNA): TGTGCCAGCAGCTTAAAAGACAGCCTATATGGCTACACCTTC.

This chain links TRBV29-1 with TRBJ1-4; D uncertain. V lost 6 bases, J lost 4 bases, and 9 bases lay in between. CDR3 length: 12 amino acids. Per the germline V gene, CDR1 is SQVTM and CDR2 is ANQGSEA. The DNA of the CDR3 is TGCAGCGTCCGGGCCAATAATGAAAAACTGTTTTTT. Protein product: CSVRANNEKLFF. Full variable domain (remainder filled in from reference TRBV29-1 and TRBJ1-4): SAVISQKPSRDICQRGTSLTIQCQVDSQVTMMFWYRQQPGQSLTLIATANQGSEATYESGFVIDKFPISRPNLTFSTLTVSNMSPEDSSIYLCSVRANNEKLFFGSGTQLSVL.

The chain links TRBV5-1 to TRBJ2-5; 9 bases are a match to TRBD1. V dropped 0 bases and J dropped 2; count of bases not matched to a gene: 2. The CDR3 consists of 15 residues. Germline V lookup: CDR1 SGHRS, CDR2 YFSETQ. The CDR3 DNA reads TGCGCCAGCAGCTTGGGGGACAGGGATCAAGAGACCCAGTACTTC. Translating gives CASSLGDRDQETQYF. The whole variable domain, filled in from reference TRBV5-1 and TRBJ2-5, reads KAGVTQTPRYLIKTRGQQVTLSCSPISGHRSVSWYQQTPGQGLQFLFEYFSETQRNKGNFPGRFSGRQFSNSRSEMNVSTLELGDSALYLCASSLGDRDQETQYFGPGTRLLVL.

The V gene is TRBV7-8, the J gene TRBJ2-7, with D perhaps TRBD1 (6 bases). This CDR3 is built from 15 residues. Germline V gene lookup returns CDR1 SGHVS and CDR2 FQNEAQ. V lost 5 bases to trimming and J lost 3 bases, with 17 bases between them. CDR3 protein: CASSLRVGALYEQYF. CDR3 sequence (DNA): TGTGCCAGCAGCCTCCGGGTGGGGGCACTCTACGAGCAGTACTTC.